The 28 T cell receptor beta chains listed next were all sequenced from one sample in a study of cytomegalovirus exposure and HLA in healthy donors. Amplification used 60 Vbeta primers and 13 Jbeta primers. The repertoire was sequenced with immunoSEQ multiplex PCR; TCRdb's copy has only in-frame clones and lacks some. This table holds about 85,000 clones, under 80% found once. Sequencing was done on a sample of PBMCs. These receptors came from a boy aged 5-17 years in good health and CMV-seronegative.

The chain recombines TRBV5-1 with TRBJ2-7; TRBD2 might be the D (5 bases). Per the germline V gene, CDR1 is SGHRS and CDR2 is YFSETQ. Trimming left V 3 bases short and J 4 bases short, with 14 bases between. The CDR3 loop spans 14 amino acids. DNA of the CDR3: TGCGCCAGCAGCTCAAGGACTGGCGGGTACGAGCAGTACTTC. Its translation is CASSSRTGGYEQYF. The full variable domain, in which reference TRBV5-1 and TRBJ2-7 provide the parts outside the CDR3, is KAGVTQTPRYLIKTRGQQVTLSCSPISGHRSVSWYQQTPGQGLQFLFEYFSETQRNKGNFPGRFSGRQFSNSRSEMNVSTLELGDSALYLCASSSRTGGYEQYFGPGTRLTVT.

The chain combines TRBV29-1 with TRBJ1-2; D perhaps matches TRBD1 (5 bases). V was shortened by 7 bases and J by 4 bases, with 13 bases between the two germline ends. The germline V gene has CDR1 SQVTM and CDR2 ANQGSEA. The CDR3 length is 12 residues. The CDR3 protein is CSATSGLYGYTF. As DNA, the CDR3 is TGCAGCGCAACATCGGGACTCTATGGCTACACCTTC.

The chain joins TRBV7-9 to TRBJ2-1, with TRBD2 matching 8 bases. This CDR3 comprises 16 residues. The V gene's germline CDR1 is SEHNR and CDR2 FQNEAQ (reference sequence). The V gene end was trimmed by 6 bases and the J gene end by 0 bases; junction bases not matched to a gene: 7. In nucleotides, the CDR3 is TGTGCCAGCAGATCAACTAGCGGAGGCTCCTACAATGAGCAGTTCTTC. Its protein product is CASRSTSGGSYNEQFF.

V usage is TRBV29-1 and J usage is TRBJ2-7; 7 bases fit TRBD2. This CDR3 comprises 16 residues. V was clipped by 5 bases and J by 0 bases; unmatched bases: 13. Germline V lookup: CDR1 SQVTM, CDR2 ANQGSEA. The CDR3 DNA reads as TGCAGCGTTCATGGGGGGGGGTTGGGGTCCTCCTACGAGCAGTACTTC. Its translation is CSVHGGGLGSSYEQYF.

J is TRBJ2-7 and V is TRBV30, with 9 bases aligning to TRBD1. Germline lookup yields CDR1 GTSNPN and CDR2 SVGIG (reference sequence). J gave up 2 bases and V 5 bases, and 7 bases lay outside the gene matches. The CDR3 sequence is 14 residues long. CDR3 in DNA: TGTGCCTGGGCCTCCGGGACAGGGACCTACGAGCAGTACTTC. Translated, it gives CAWASGTGTYEQYF. The full variable domain, in which reference TRBV30 and TRBJ2-7 provide the parts outside the CDR3, is SQTIHQWPATLVQPVGSPLSLECTVEGTSNPNLYWYRQAAGRGLQLLFYSVGIGQISSEVPQNLSASRPQDRQFILSSKKLLLSDSGFYLCAWASGTGTYEQYFGPGTRLTVT.

V is TRBV4-1 and J is TRBJ2-7; TRBD1 matches at 9 bases. V shed 2 bases, J shed 1 base, and the junction held 3 bases outside the gene matches. The germline CDR1 and CDR2 sequences are MGHRA and YSYEKL. This CDR3 contains 15 residues. The CDR3 sequence is CASSQSGTGSYEQYF. CDR3 bases: TGCGCCAGCAGCCAATCCGGGACAGGGTCCTACGAGCAGTACTTC.

The CDR3 DNA is TGTGCCATCAGACCATTTAGCGGGAGGGGAGGGGATGAGCAGTTCTTC. Encoded protein: CAIRPFSGRGGDEQFF. The rearrangement links TRBV10-3 to TRBJ2-1, with 11 bases identical to TRBD2. The junction had 12 bases not matched to a gene; V was cut back by 6 bases and J by 8 bases. Germline CDR1 ENHRY, CDR2 SYGVKD. The CDR3 is 16 amino acids.

The V gene is TRBV6-1, the J gene TRBJ2-1, with D perhaps TRBD1 (5 bases). This CDR3 is built from 13 residues. Germline V CDR1 and CDR2: MNHNS, SASEGT. Trimming took 5 bases from V and 5 from J, leaving 10 bases between them. CDR3 region: CASSSDKHNEQFF. For the CDR3, the DNA is TGTGCCAGCAGTTCGGACAAACACAATGAGCAGTTCTTC.

The CDR3 bases are TGCGCCAGCAGTGAGTCGTCCGGGGTAGGCTACGAGCAGTACTTC. It codes for CASSESSGVGYEQYF. The genes are TRBV10-2 and TRBJ2-7, with a possible D match to TRBD2 (5 bases). The CDR3 is made up of 15 amino acids. The V gene's germline CDR1 is WSHSY and CDR2 SAAADI. V lost 0 bases and J 3 bases, leaving 12 bases between the germline ends.

V gene TRBV7-6 combines with J gene TRBJ2-3, with 15 bases that match TRBD2. The CDR3 contains 18 residues. Unmatched junction bases numbered 6, after V lost 5 bases and J lost 0 bases. The germline V gene has CDR1 SGHVS and CDR2 FNYEAQ. CDR3 in amino acids: CASSPRTSGRDSTDTQYF. The CDR3 DNA reads as TGTGCCAGCAGCCCCAGGACTAGCGGGAGGGATAGCACAGATACGCAGTATTTT.

This chain connects TRBV4-3 to TRBJ2-5; 11 positions match TRBD2. J lost 2 bases, V lost 0 bases, and 8 bases had no gene match. This CDR3 is built from 18 residues. Germline lookup yields CDR1 LGHNA and CDR2 YSLEER. CDR3 nucleotide sequence: TGCGCCAGCAGCCAAGATTTCATAGCGGGGGGGCGGCAAGAGACCCAGTACTTC. It yields the protein CASSQDFIAGGRQETQYF.

The chain employs TRBV30 and TRBJ1-2, with 11 bases fitting TRBD1. There are 15 residues in the CDR3. J lost 7 bases, V lost 3 bases, and 10 bases had no gene match. Per germline, CDR1 GTSNPN and CDR2 SVGIG (reference sequence). In nucleotides, the CDR3 is TGTGCCTGGAGGTACCGGGACAGGGGGTTCAGTGGCTACACCTTC. This codes for CAWRYRDRGFSGYTF.

The chain has TRBV2 and TRBJ1-2; D unresolved. The germline V gene has CDR1 SNHLY and CDR2 FYNNEI. The V end was cut by 0 bases, the J end by 2 bases, with 13 bases between. This CDR3 is built from 16 residues. CDR3 bases: TGTGCCAGCAGTGAAGCGCGGGCCGGTATCAACTATGGCTACACCTTC. As protein: CASSEARAGINYGYTF.

The chain uses TRBV25-1 and TRBJ2-7; 9 bases are a match to TRBD2. This CDR3 comprises 14 residues. With V trimmed by 8 bases and J by 0 bases, 5 bases remained unmatched. The germline V gene encodes CDR1 MGHDK and CDR2 SYGVNS. The CDR3 region has the DNA TGTGCCAGCTCGACTAGCGGTCCCTCCTACGAGCAGTACTTC. Encoded protein: CASSTSGPSYEQYF.

The chain couples TRBV5-1 to TRBJ1-1, with D perhaps TRBD1 (5 bases). The length of the CDR3 is 15 residues. Germline values: CDR1 SGHRS, CDR2 YFSETQ. V gave up 4 bases and J gave up 3 bases, with 16 bases separating them. The CDR3 loop reads CASSRTRSQDTEAFF. CDR3 coding DNA: TGCGCCAGCAGCCGGACCCGATCACAGGACACTGAAGCTTTCTTT.

This chain joins TRBV28 and TRBJ1-5; no clear D gene. CDR1 MDHEN and CDR2 SYDVKM come from the germline V gene. Trimming left V 3 bases short and J 11 bases short, with 14 bases between. The CDR3 spans 13 residues. The CDR3 reads CASSLNSPWAQHF. The DNA for the CDR3 is TGTGCCAGCAGTTTGAACAGCCCATGGGCCCAGCATTTT.

The rearrangement joins TRBV6-5 to TRBJ2-1; 9 bases fit TRBD1. CDR1 is MNHEY and CDR2 is SVGAGI in the germline V gene. This CDR3 is 15 amino acids long. The junction had 7 bases not matched to a gene; V was cut back by 5 bases and J by 5 bases. The CDR3 region has the DNA TGTGCCAGCAGTATGGGACAGGGAGGGAACAATGAGCAGTTCTTC. Its translation is CASSMGQGGNNEQFF.

This chain links TRBV10-1 with TRBJ1-1; a weak D match, TRBD1 (6 bases). The CDR3 loop spans 15 amino acids. Germline assignment: CDR1 WNHNN and CDR2 SYGVQD (reference sequence). The V gene lost 6 bases and the J gene lost 2 bases, with 16 bases spanning the gap. CDR3 DNA sequence: TGCGCCAGCAGACTCTACGGACAGTCCAACACTGAAGCTTTCTTT. This translates into CASRLYGQSNTEAFF.

The chain has TRBV6-6 and TRBJ2-7; the D gene is possibly TRBD2 (6 bases). Germline V CDR1 and CDR2: MNHNY, SVGAGI (reference sequence). V shed 6 bases and J shed 6 bases, with 15 bases lying between them. This CDR3 is built from 13 residues. The CDR3 loop reads CASSQDRRGEQYF. The CDR3 DNA reads as TGTGCCAGCAGCCAGGACCGGAGGGGCGAGCAGTACTTC.

The chain uses TRBV13 and TRBJ2-7; D ambiguous. This CDR3 comprises 12 residues. Germline CDR1 reads PRHDT; CDR2 reads FYEKMQ (reference sequence). V was trimmed by 4 bases and J by 4 bases, leaving 8 bases between them. CDR3 nucleotides: TGTGCCAGCAGCTCCGACACTTACGAGCAGTACTTC. Its protein is CASSSDTYEQYF.

The chain couples TRBV4-1 to TRBJ2-5; D may be TRBD1 (6 bases). The germline V gene has CDR1 MGHRA and CDR2 YSYEKL. There are 16 residues in the CDR3. Trimming took 3 bases from V and 2 from J, leaving 16 bases between them. CDR3 sequence reads: CASSHRIQGTQETQYF. The CDR3 nucleotides read TGCGCCAGCAGCCACCGGATCCAAGGGACACAAGAGACCCAGTACTTC.

This sequence joins TRBV10-2 and TRBJ2-1; TRBD2 matches 8 bases. Germline trimming cut 0 bases from V and 4 bases from J; bases unmatched to any gene: 5. The CDR3 runs 16 residues. Per the germline V gene, CDR1 is WSHSY and CDR2 is SAAADI. CDR3 DNA sequence: TGCGCCAGCAGTGAGTCTTCCGGGGGGGCATACAATGAGCAGTTCTTC. Amino acid sequence: CASSESSGGAYNEQFF.

The chain is built from TRBV4-1 and TRBJ1-6; 9 bases line up with TRBD1. V trimming: 0 bases; J trimming: 6 bases; junction bases outside the gene matches: 6. Germline V gene lookup returns CDR1 MGHRA and CDR2 YSYEKL. This CDR3 comprises 17 residues. The CDR3 DNA is TGCGCCAGCAGCCAAGATTCGGGACAGGGCGGTAATTCACCCCTCCACTTT. Encoded protein: CASSQDSGQGGNSPLHF.

The chain combines TRBV1 with TRBJ2-2; the listed D gene, TRBD1, was not tested against the DNA. TRBV1 is flagged as a pseudogene. The CDR3 loop spans 15 amino acids. CDR3 residues: CTSSQARTNTGELFF. The CDR3 DNA reads as TGCACCAGCAGCCAAGCCAGGACGAACACCGGGGAGCTGTTTTTT.

Only one count was recorded for this clone. The chain joins TRBV2 to TRBJ1-5; weak D call: TRBD1 (5 bases). Trimming stripped 7 bases from V and 0 bases from J, with 13 bases between. Germline V CDR1 and CDR2: SNHLY, FYNNEI. This CDR3 is 15 amino acids long. For the CDR3, the DNA is TGTGCCAGCACCCGGAGGGGCGATAGCAATCAGCCCCAGCATTTT. As protein: CASTRRGDSNQPQHF.

The chain uses TRBV5-4 and TRBJ2-5; 7 bases align to TRBD1. The V gene end was trimmed by 4 bases and the J gene end by 5 bases; junction bases not matched to a gene: 11. Germline assignment: CDR1 SGHNT and CDR2 YYREEE (reference sequence). The CDR3 sequence is 15 residues long. CDR3 sequence (DNA): TGTGCCAGCAGCCTACTACCGACAGGGAGCGAGACCCAGTACTTC. Translated: CASSLLPTGSETQYF.

V is TRBV4-1 and J is TRBJ2-5; TRBD2 matches at 10 bases. Germline CDR1 and CDR2: MGHRA and YSYEKL. Trimming took 4 bases from V and 5 from J; bases not matched to a gene: 7. The CDR3 totals 15 residues. The CDR3 here is CASSRMASGSETQYF. The CDR3 DNA is TGCGCCAGCAGCCGGATGGCTAGCGGGAGCGAGACCCAGTACTTC.

The chain joins TRBV19 to TRBJ1-5; D unclear. This CDR3 spans 13 amino acids. V was shortened by 3 bases and J by 3 bases, with 6 bases between the two germline ends. Per germline, CDR1 LNHDA and CDR2 SQIVND (reference sequence). The CDR3 loop reads CASSIYANQPQHF. CDR3 in DNA: TGTGCCAGTAGTATCTACGCCAATCAGCCCCAGCATTTT.